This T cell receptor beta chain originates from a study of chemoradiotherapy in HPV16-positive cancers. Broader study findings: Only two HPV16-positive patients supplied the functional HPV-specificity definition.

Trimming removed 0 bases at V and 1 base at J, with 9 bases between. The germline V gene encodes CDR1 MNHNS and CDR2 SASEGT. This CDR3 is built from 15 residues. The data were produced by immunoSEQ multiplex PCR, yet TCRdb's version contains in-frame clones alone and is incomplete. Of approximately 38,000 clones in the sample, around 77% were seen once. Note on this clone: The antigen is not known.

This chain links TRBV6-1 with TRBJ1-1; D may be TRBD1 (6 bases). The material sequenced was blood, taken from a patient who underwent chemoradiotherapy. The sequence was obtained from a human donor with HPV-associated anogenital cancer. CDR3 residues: CASSEAWGQNTEAFF. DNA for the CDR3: TGTGCCAGCAGTGAAGCGTGGGGACAGAACACTGAAGCTTTCTTT.